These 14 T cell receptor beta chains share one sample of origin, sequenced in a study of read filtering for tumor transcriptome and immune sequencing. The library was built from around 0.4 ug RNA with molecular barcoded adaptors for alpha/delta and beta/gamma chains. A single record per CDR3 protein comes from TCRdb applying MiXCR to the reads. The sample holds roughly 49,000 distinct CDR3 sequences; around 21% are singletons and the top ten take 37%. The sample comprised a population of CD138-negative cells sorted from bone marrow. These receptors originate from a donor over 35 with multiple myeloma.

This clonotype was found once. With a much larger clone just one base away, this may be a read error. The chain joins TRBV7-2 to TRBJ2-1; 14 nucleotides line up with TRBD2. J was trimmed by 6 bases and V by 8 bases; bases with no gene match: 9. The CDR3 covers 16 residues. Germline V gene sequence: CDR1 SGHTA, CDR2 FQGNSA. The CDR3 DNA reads TGTGCCAGCCGCCGACAGACTAGCGGGAGGGCCAATGAGCAGTTCTTC. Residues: CASRRQTSGRANEQFF.

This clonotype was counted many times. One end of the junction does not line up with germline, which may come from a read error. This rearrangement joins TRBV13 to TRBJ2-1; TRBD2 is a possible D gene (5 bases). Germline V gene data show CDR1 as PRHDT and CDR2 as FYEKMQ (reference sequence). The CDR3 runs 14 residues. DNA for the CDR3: TGTGCCAGCAGCTGGGAGAGGACCTACAATGGGCAGTTCTTC. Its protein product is CASSWERTYNGQFF.

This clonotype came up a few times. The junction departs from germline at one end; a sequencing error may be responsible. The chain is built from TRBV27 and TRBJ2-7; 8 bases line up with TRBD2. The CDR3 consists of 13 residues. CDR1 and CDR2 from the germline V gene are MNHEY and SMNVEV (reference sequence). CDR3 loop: CATAGGEVYERYF. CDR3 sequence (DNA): TGTGCCACCGCGGGAGGAGAAGTCTACGAGCGGTACTTC.

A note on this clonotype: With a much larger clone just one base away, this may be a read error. The CDR3 protein is CSARVVPQETQYF. DNA of the CDR3: TGCAGTGCTAGAGTAGTCCCCCAAGAGACCCAGTACTTC. This chain uses TRBV20-1 with TRBJ2-5; D is uncertain. The germline gives CDR1 DFQATT, CDR2 SNEGSKA (reference sequence). This CDR3 contains 13 residues. Trimming removed 1 base at V and 1 base at J, with 7 bases between.

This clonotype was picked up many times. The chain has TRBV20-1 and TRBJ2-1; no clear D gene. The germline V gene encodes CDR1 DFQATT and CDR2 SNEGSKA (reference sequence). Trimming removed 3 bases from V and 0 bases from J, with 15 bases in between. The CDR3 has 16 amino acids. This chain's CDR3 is CSASIYGMSSYNEQFF. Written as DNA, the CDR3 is TGCAGTGCTAGCATATATGGGATGAGCTCCTACAATGAGCAGTTCTTC.

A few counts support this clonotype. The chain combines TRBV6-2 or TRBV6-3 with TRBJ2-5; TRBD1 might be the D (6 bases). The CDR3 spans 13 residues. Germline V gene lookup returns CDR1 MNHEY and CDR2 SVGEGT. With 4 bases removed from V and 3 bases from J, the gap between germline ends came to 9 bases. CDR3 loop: CASSWGHEETQYF. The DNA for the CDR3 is TGTGCCAGCAGTTGGGGACATGAAGAGACCCAGTACTTC.

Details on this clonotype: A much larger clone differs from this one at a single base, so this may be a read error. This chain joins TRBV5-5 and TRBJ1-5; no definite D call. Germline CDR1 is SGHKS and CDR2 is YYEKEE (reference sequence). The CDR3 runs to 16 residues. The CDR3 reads CVSSLALFPSNQPQHF. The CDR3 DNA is TGTGTCAGCAGCTTGGCCCTTTTTCCTAGCAATCAGCCCCAGCATTTT. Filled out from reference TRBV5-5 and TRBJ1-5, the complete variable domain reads DAGVTQSPTHLIKTRGQQVTLRCSPISGHKSVSWYQQVLGQGPQFIFQYYEKEERGRGNFPDRFSARQFPNYSSELNVNALLLGDSALYLCVSSLALFPSNQPQHFGDGTRLSIL.

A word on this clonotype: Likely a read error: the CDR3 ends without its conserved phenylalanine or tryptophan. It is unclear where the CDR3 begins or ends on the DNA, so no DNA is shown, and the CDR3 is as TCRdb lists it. This chain's CDR3 is CASSIAWANTEAYI. The chain carries TRBV19 and TRBJ1-1. The CDR3 totals 14 residues, both ends included. Germline lookup yields CDR1 LNHDA and CDR2 SQIVND (reference sequence).

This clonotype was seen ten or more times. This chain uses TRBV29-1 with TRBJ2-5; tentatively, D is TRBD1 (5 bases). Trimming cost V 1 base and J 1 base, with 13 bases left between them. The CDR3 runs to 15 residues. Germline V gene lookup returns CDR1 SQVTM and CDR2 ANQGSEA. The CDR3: CSVEGEGEIQETQYF. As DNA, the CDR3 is TGCAGCGTTGAAGGAGAAGGGGAAATCCAAGAGACCCAGTACTTC.

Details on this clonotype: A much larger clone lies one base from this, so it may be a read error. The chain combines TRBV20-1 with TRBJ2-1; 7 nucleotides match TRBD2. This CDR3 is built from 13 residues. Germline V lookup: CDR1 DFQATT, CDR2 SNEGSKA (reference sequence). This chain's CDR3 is CSPYAGELNEQFF. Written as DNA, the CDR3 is TGCAGCCCATATGCGGGAGAGTTGAATGAGCAGTTCTTC.

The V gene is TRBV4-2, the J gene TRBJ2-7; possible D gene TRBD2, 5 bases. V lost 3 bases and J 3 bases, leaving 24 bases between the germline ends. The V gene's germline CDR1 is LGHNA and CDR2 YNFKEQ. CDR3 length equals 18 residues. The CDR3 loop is CASSHTMTGGDSIYEQYF. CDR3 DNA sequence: TGTGCCAGCAGCCACACAATGACCGGAGGTGACTCAATCTACGAGCAGTACTTC.

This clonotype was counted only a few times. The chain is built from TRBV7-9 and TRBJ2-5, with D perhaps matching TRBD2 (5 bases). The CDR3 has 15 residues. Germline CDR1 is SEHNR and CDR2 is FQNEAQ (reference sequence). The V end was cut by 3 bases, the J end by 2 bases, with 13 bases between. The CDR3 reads CASSLRVQTQETQYF. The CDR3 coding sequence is TGTGCCAGCAGCTTGAGGGTACAGACGCAAGAGACCCAGTACTTC.

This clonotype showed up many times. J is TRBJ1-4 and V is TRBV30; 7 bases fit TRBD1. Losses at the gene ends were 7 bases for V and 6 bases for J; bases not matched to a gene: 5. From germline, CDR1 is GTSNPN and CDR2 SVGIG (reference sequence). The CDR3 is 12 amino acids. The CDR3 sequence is CALGQTYEKLFF. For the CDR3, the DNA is TGTGCCTTGGGACAGACCTATGAAAAACTGTTTTTT. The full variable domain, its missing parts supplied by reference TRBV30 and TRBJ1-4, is SQTIHQWPATLVQPVGSPLSLECTVEGTSNPNLYWYRQAAGRGLQLLFYSVGIGQISSEVPQNLSASRPQDRQFILSSKKLLLSDSGFYLCALGQTYEKLFFGSGTQLSVL.

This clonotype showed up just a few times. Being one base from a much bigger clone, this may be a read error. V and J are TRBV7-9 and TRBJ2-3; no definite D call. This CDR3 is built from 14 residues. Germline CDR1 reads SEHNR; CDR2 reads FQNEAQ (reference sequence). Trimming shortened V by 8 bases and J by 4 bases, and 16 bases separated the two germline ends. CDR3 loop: CASRPGGSADTQYF. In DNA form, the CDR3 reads TGTGCCAGCCGGCCTGGCGGAAGCGCAGATACGCAGTATTTT.